The rows below give T cell receptor beta chains drawn from one sample of a study of blood T cell repertoires in COVID-19. TCRdb's table, derived via immunoSEQ multiplex PCR, lists solely in-frame clones and lacks some. The sample includes some 260,000 clones, around 80% of them seen just once. Sequencing used PBMCs or T cells enriched from blood (not recorded which). These receptors came from a man in his thirties or forties with acute COVID-19. Both conserved end residues are part of each CDR3. Fields, in order: CDR3 protein, CDR3 DNA, CDR3 length, clone size, J gene, V gene, D gene. The D gene is left open where the match is weak. Clone size appears in some rows only: once, few, many, or a class for an expanded clone.

CDR3aa: CASSHNSGELFF
CDR3nt: TGTGCCAGCAGCCACAATAGCGGGGAGCTGTTTTTT
len: 12
abundance: -
j_gene: TRBJ2-2
v_gene: TRBV14
d_gene: -

CDR3aa: CASSRSPSGTIQETQYF
CDR3nt: TGTGCCAGTAGTAGGAGCCCTAGCGGAACGATCCAAGAGACCCAGTACTTC
len: 17
abundance: -
j_gene: TRBJ2-5
v_gene: TRBV19
d_gene: TRBD2

CDR3aa: CASSLDAGGPDTQYF
CDR3nt: TGTGCCAGCAGCTTAGACGCGGGAGGCCCAGATACGCAGTATTTT
len: 15
abundance: -
j_gene: TRBJ2-3
v_gene: TRBV7-2
d_gene: TRBD2

CDR3aa: CASSSTRTSGGYNEQFF
CDR3nt: TGTGCCAGCAGTTCAACCCGGACTAGCGGGGGTTACAATGAGCAGTTCTTC
len: 17
abundance: -
j_gene: TRBJ2-1
v_gene: TRBV28
d_gene: TRBD2

CDR3aa: CASRRTGELFF
CDR3nt: TGTGCCAGCAGGCGCACCGGGGAGCTGTTTTTT
len: 11
abundance: -
j_gene: TRBJ2-2
v_gene: TRBV6-5
d_gene: -

CDR3aa: CASSQETSGSSYNEQFF
CDR3nt: TGTGCCAGCAGCCAAGAGACTAGCGGGAGCTCCTACAATGAGCAGTTCTTC
len: 17
abundance: once
j_gene: TRBJ2-1
v_gene: TRBV4-2
d_gene: TRBD2

CDR3aa: CASNPGTGGATQYF
CDR3nt: TGTGCCAGCAATCCCGGGACAGGGGGCGCGACGCAGTATTTT
len: 14
abundance: -
j_gene: TRBJ2-3
v_gene: TRBV6-4
d_gene: TRBD1

CDR3aa: CASTLDGVNQPQHF
CDR3nt: TGTGCCAGCACCCTCGACGGGGTTAATCAGCCCCAGCATTTT
len: 14
abundance: -
j_gene: TRBJ1-5
v_gene: TRBV6-6
d_gene: -

CDR3aa: CSVGALNTEAFF
CDR3nt: TGCAGCGTGGGGGCCCTTAACACTGAAGCTTTCTTT
len: 12
abundance: -
j_gene: TRBJ1-1
v_gene: TRBV29-1
d_gene: -

CDR3aa: CASSSGLAGGPRTDTQYF
CDR3nt: TGTGCCAGCAGCTCGGGACTAGCGGGGGGACCTCGCACAGATACGCAGTATTTT
len: 18
abundance: -
j_gene: TRBJ2-3
v_gene: TRBV5-1
d_gene: TRBD2

CDR3aa: CASSMQGTEAFF
CDR3nt: TGTGCCAGTAGTATGCAGGGCACTGAAGCTTTCTTT
len: 12
abundance: once
j_gene: TRBJ1-1
v_gene: TRBV19
d_gene: -

CDR3aa: CSMAGLAGVWGGDTDTQYF
CDR3nt: TGCAGCATGGCCGGACTAGCGGGAGTGTGGGGTGGGGACACAGATACGCAGTATTTT
len: 19
abundance: -
j_gene: TRBJ2-3
v_gene: TRBV29-1
d_gene: TRBD2

CDR3aa: CASGTGTPYGYTF
CDR3nt: TGTGCCTCCGGGACAGGGACGCCCTATGGCTACACCTTC
len: 13
abundance: -
j_gene: TRBJ1-2
v_gene: TRBV30
d_gene: TRBD1

CDR3aa: CASSVGDYNNEQFF
CDR3nt: TGTGCCAGCAGCGTAGGGGACTACAACAATGAGCAGTTCTTC
len: 14
abundance: -
j_gene: TRBJ2-1
v_gene: TRBV9
d_gene: TRBD2

CDR3aa: CASSPGQLYGYTF
CDR3nt: TGCGCCAGCAGCCCGGGACAGCTCTATGGCTACACCTTC
len: 13
abundance: -
j_gene: TRBJ1-2
v_gene: TRBV5-1
d_gene: TRBD1

CDR3aa: CASSSRVGGLLNGYTF
CDR3nt: TGTGCCAGCAGCTCTCGAGTGGGGGGATTGCTTAATGGCTACACCTTC
len: 16
abundance: -
j_gene: TRBJ1-2
v_gene: TRBV7-3
d_gene: -

CDR3aa: CASSPTNEKLFF
CDR3nt: TGTGCCAGTAGCCCGACTAATGAAAAACTGTTTTTT
len: 12
abundance: few
j_gene: TRBJ1-4
v_gene: TRBV19
d_gene: -

CDR3aa: CASSLGVGAGSTEAFF
CDR3nt: TGTGCCAGCAGCTTAGGAGTGGGGGCTGGGAGTACTGAAGCTTTCTTT
len: 16
abundance: -
j_gene: TRBJ1-1
v_gene: TRBV7-9
d_gene: -

CDR3aa: CASSLGGGTLGYTF
CDR3nt: TGTGCCAGCAGCCTGGGGGGGGGCACGCTTGGCTACACCTTC
len: 14
abundance: -
j_gene: TRBJ1-2
v_gene: TRBV9
d_gene: -

CDR3aa: CASRAGGYDGYTF
CDR3nt: TGTGCCAGCAGGGCAGGGGGCTACGATGGCTACACCTTC
len: 13
abundance: once
j_gene: TRBJ1-2
v_gene: TRBV7-2
d_gene: TRBD1

CDR3aa: CASSPGGAAMINEQFF
CDR3nt: TGTGCCAGCAGCCCCGGGGGAGCGGCCATGATCAATGAGCAGTTCTTC
len: 16
abundance: few
j_gene: TRBJ2-1
v_gene: TRBV5-1
d_gene: -

CDR3aa: CASSSRTSGTYNEQFF
CDR3nt: TGTGCCAGCAGTTCCCGGACTAGCGGGACTTACAATGAGCAGTTCTTC
len: 16
abundance: -
j_gene: TRBJ2-1
v_gene: TRBV6-5
d_gene: TRBD2

CDR3aa: CASSRPGQGFGANVLTF
CDR3nt: TGTGCCAGCAGCCGACCGGGACAGGGATTTGGGGCCAACGTCCTGACTTTC
len: 17
abundance: -
j_gene: TRBJ2-6
v_gene: TRBV5-8
d_gene: TRBD1

CDR3aa: CASSFGDNLYTEAFF
CDR3nt: TGTGCCAGCAGCTTCGGGGACAACCTTTACACTGAAGCTTTCTTT
len: 15
abundance: -
j_gene: TRBJ1-1
v_gene: TRBV5-1
d_gene: -

CDR3aa: CASSSPGQGNTEAFF
CDR3nt: TGTGCCAGTAGTAGCCCGGGACAGGGGAACACTGAAGCTTTCTTT
len: 15
abundance: -
j_gene: TRBJ1-1
v_gene: TRBV19
d_gene: TRBD1

CDR3aa: CASSELGGNQPQHF
CDR3nt: TGTGCCAGCAGTGAATTGGGCGGGAATCAGCCCCAGCATTTT
len: 14
abundance: -
j_gene: TRBJ1-5
v_gene: TRBV2
d_gene: -